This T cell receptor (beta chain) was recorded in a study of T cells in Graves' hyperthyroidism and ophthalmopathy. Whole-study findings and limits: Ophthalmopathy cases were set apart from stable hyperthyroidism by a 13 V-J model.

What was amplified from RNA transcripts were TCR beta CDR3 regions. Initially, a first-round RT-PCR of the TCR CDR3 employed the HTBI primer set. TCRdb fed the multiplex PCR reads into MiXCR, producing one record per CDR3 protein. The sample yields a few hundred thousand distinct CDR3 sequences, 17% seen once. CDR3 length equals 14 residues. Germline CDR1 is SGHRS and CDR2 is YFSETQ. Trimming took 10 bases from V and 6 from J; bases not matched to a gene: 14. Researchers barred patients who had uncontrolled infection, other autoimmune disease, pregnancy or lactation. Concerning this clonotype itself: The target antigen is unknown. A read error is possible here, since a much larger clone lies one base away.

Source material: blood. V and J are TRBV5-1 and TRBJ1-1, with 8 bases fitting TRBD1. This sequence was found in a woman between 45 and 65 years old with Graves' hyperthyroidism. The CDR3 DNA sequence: TGCGCCCCCTCCGCATTCCAGGGGGCCGCTGAAGCTTTCTTT. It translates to CAPSAFQGAAEAFF.